This TCR beta chain was identified during a study of CXCR3-negative and CXCR3-positive naive CD8 T cells. As regards this clonotype: Its target is unknown.

UMI-labeled 5' RACE yielded the TRB cDNA libraries. One entry per CDR3 protein, without DNA, is what TCRdb gives after re-calling the 5' RACE reads. This sample's table has around 60,000 distinct CDR3 sequences. Study outcomes and limitations: Higher TRB CDR3 hydrophobicity marked CXCR3-positive naive cells relative to CXCR3-negative naive cells.

The germline V gene has CDR1 MNHEY and CDR2 SVGAGI. The CDR3 has 15 residues. The sample was naive CXCR3+ CD8+ T cells from blood. Noted subset: CD45RO-CCR7+CD27+CD95- naive CD8+ T cells expressing CXCR3 (TNR3+). V is TRBV6-5 and J is TRBJ2-1; TCRdb lists TRBD1, though no DNA is available to test this call. The sequence derives from a human donor in good health. Some clones in this sample may be carry-over from other donors' samples. CDR3 sequence reads: CASSYSKGVANEQFF.